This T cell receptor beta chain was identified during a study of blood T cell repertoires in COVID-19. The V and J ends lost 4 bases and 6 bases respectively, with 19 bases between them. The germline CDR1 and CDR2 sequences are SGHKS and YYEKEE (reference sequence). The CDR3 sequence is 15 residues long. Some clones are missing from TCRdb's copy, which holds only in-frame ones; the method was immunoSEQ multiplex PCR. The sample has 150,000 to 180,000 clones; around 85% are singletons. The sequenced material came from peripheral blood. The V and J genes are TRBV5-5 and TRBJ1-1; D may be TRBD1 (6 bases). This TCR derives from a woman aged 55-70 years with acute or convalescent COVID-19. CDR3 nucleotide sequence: TGTGCCAGCAGCCATCGAGAGGCGCAGGGGTCTGAAGCTTTCTTT. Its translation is CASSHREAQGSEAFF.